This T cell receptor (beta chain) emerged from a study of T cell repertoires in cytomegalovirus infection. Study as a whole: It was the public TCR beta signatures that indicated both CMV infection and matching HLA type.

There are many counts of this clonotype. What it binds is not known. TCRdb itself ran the reads through MiXCR, one entry per CDR3 protein. The data show over 100,000 distinct CDR3 sequences, approximately 17% seen once. V trimming: 6 bases; J trimming: 8 bases; junction bases outside the gene matches: 10. The CDR3 sequence is 15 residues long. Germline V gene data show CDR1 as SGHVS and CDR2 as FQNEAQ. Regarding the study as a whole: Cumulative frequency (of public TCR beta family members) identified carriers of CMV plus the relevant HLA. The study found HLA-C-restricted CMV-specific TCR beta clonotypes dominating the ex vivo response.

The sequencing input was PBMCs. The receptor was isolated from a human donor in good health (CMV status not recorded). Some clones in this sample may be carry-over from other donors' samples. The gene calls are TRBV7-8 and TRBJ1-6; 7 bases line up with TRBD1. CDR3 bases: TGTGCCAGCAGTACCGCAGGGGGTCGGGATTCACCCCTCCACTTT. Protein product: CASSTAGGRDSPLHF.